The 26 T cell receptor beta chains listed next were all sequenced from one sample in a study of cytomegalovirus exposure and HLA in healthy donors. In the PCR, 60 Vbeta and 13 Jbeta primers were used. Libraries were prepared by immunoSEQ multiplex PCR; TCRdb keeps only in-frame clonotypes and omits some of them. This table holds roughly 130,000 clones, more than 60% found once. The sequenced material came from PBMCs. The receptors shown here come from a woman aged 40 to 50 in good health and CMV-seropositive.

Comment on this clone: Other DNA sequences in this sample translate to the same CDR3. The J gene is TRBJ2-2, the V gene TRBV4-3, with 9 bases lining up with TRBD1. Germline loops: CDR1 LGHNA, CDR2 YSLEER. Unmatched junction bases numbered 2, after V lost 1 base and J lost 5 bases. The CDR3 is made up of 15 amino acids. The CDR3 region has the DNA TGCGCCAGCAGCCAAGGACAGGGGGGGACCGGGGAGCTGTTTTTT. This encodes CASSQGQGGTGELFF.

This clone was seen a single time. V gene TRBV2 combines with J gene TRBJ1-2, with D possibly being TRBD1 (5 bases). V dropped 2 bases and J dropped 8 bases, with 12 bases sitting between them. The V gene's germline CDR1 is SNHLY and CDR2 FYNNEI. CDR3 size: 13 residues. The CDR3 nucleotides read TGTGCCAGCAGTGAAAACAGGCTGGAAGGCTACACCTTC. Amino acid sequence: CASSENRLEGYTF.

This rearrangement joins TRBV4-3 to TRBJ2-3, with D possibly TRBD2 on 6 matching bases. There are 17 residues in the CDR3. From germline, CDR1 is LGHNA and CDR2 YSLEER. V dropped 0 bases and J dropped 5 bases, with 18 bases sitting between them. CDR3: CASSQDPTSTLGDTQYF. The DNA for the CDR3 is TGCGCCAGCAGCCAAGATCCAACTAGCACGTTGGGAGATACGCAGTATTTT.

This rearrangement joins TRBV5-1 to TRBJ1-5; TRBD1 might be the D (5 bases). The V end was cut by 0 bases, the J end by 7 bases, with 14 bases between. The CDR3 length is 15 residues. Germline CDR1 reads SGHRS; CDR2 reads YFSETQ. As DNA, the CDR3 is TGCGCCAGCAGCTTGGTGGGGGGGGAGGGGCAGCCCCAGCATTTT. It translates to CASSLVGGEGQPQHF.

This clone was recorded once. The chain carries TRBV18 and TRBJ1-2, with 9 bases aligning to TRBD1. With V trimmed by 1 base and J by 2 bases, 8 bases remained unmatched. Germline V CDR1 and CDR2: KGHSH, LQKENI. The CDR3 runs 17 residues. Here the CDR3 DNA reads TGTGCCAGCTCACCACGAGGCCCAGGACAGGGGAACTATGGCTACACCTTC. Encoded protein: CASSPRGPGQGNYGYTF.

This rearrangement joins TRBV6-6 to TRBJ2-3; tentative D call: TRBD2 (6 bases). The germline V gene has CDR1 MNHNY and CDR2 SVGAGI (reference sequence). V dropped 6 bases and J dropped 3 bases, with 7 bases sitting between them. This CDR3 has 12 residues. The CDR3 DNA sequence: TGTGCCAGCAGACGGGGGACAGATACGCAGTATTTT. Translating it yields CASRRGTDTQYF.

This clone has a single count. In DNA, the CDR3 is TGCGCCAGCAGCTACTCAGGCAGGGGGCTCGACGAGCAGTACTTC. Translating it yields CASSYSGRGLDEQYF. The chain uses TRBV5-1 and TRBJ2-5; 8 bases are shared with TRBD1. With the DNA end fitting TRBJ2-7 better, the J assignment may be wrong. Germline V lookup: CDR1 SGHRS, CDR2 YFSETQ. The CDR3 consists of 15 residues.

The count of this clone is one. The chain has TRBV29-1 and TRBJ2-7, with TRBD2 matching over 7 bases. The V gene end was trimmed by 4 bases and the J gene end by 7 bases; junction bases not matched to a gene: 16. The CDR3 runs to 15 residues. The germline CDR1 and CDR2 sequences are SQVTM and ANQGSEA. The CDR3 region is CSVGSGGRGPWEQYF. The CDR3 coding sequence is TGCAGCGTTGGATCTGGGGGGAGGGGTCCTTGGGAGCAGTACTTC.

This clone has a single count. V and J are TRBV10-3 and TRBJ2-7; 9 nucleotides agree with TRBD1. With V trimmed by 6 bases and J by 6 bases, 9 bases remained unmatched. Germline V gene data show CDR1 as ENHRY and CDR2 as SYGVKD. The CDR3 covers 14 residues. The CDR3 protein is CAIRPGQGLVEQYF. In DNA form, the CDR3 reads TGTGCCATCAGACCGGGACAGGGCTTAGTCGAGCAGTACTTC.

This clone was seen only a few times. One end of the junction does not line up with germline, which may come from a read error. The rearrangement uses TRBV6-1 and TRBJ2-5; no clear D gene. The CDR3 has 15 amino acids. From germline, CDR1 is MNHNS and CDR2 SASEGT. DNA for the CDR3: TGTGCCAGCAGTGAAGCTCCCCGACTGAAAGAGGCCCAGTACTTC. It yields the protein CASSEAPRLKEAQYF.

The chain employs TRBV7-2 and TRBJ1-2, with TRBD1 matching over 8 bases. The germline V gene encodes CDR1 SGHTA and CDR2 FQGNSA. This CDR3 is built from 16 residues. The trim removed 5 bases at V and 1 base at J, leaving 9 bases unmatched. CDR3 in DNA: TGTGCCAGCAGCCCGGGACAGGAGTTCATTAACTATGGCTACACCTTC. Translating it yields CASSPGQEFINYGYTF.

This clone came up a few times. The V and J genes are TRBV4-3 and TRBJ1-6; D is unresolved. Trimming removed 0 bases from V and 9 bases from J, with 9 bases in between. In germline, CDR1 is LGHNA, CDR2 YSLEER. This CDR3 comprises 14 residues. The CDR3 bases are TGCGCCAGCAGCCAAGATACGGGTGTTTCACCCCTCCACTTT. Amino acids: CASSQDTGVSPLHF.

The chain joins TRBV19 to TRBJ2-6; TRBD1 agrees at 11 bases. The CDR3 extends over 17 amino acids. Germline trimming cut 6 bases from V and 0 bases from J; bases unmatched to any gene: 4. Germline V gene sequence: CDR1 LNHDA, CDR2 SQIVND (reference sequence). The DNA of the CDR3 is TGTGCCAGTAGCCGGACAGGGGGCCTCTCTGGGGCCAACGTCCTGACTTTC. Translation: CASSRTGGLSGANVLTF.

The chain employs TRBV7-6 and TRBJ2-7, with D perhaps TRBD2 (7 bases). CDR1 is SGHVS and CDR2 is FNYEAQ in the germline V gene. With 1 base removed from V and 7 bases from J, the gap between germline ends came to 11 bases. CDR3 size: 13 residues. Written as DNA, the CDR3 is TGTGCCAGCAGCTTAGGGACTAGGGGGGAGCAGTACTTC. Its protein product is CASSLGTRGEQYF.

Only a few counts were recorded for this clone. The chain couples TRBV5-6 to TRBJ1-3; 9 bases are shared with TRBD1. The trim removed 3 bases at V and 0 bases at J, leaving 1 base unmatched. CDR1 is SGHDT, CDR2 YYEEEE, per germline. The CDR3 totals 15 residues. The CDR3 is CASSYRGLSGNTIYF. The CDR3 DNA sequence: TGTGCCAGCAGCTACAGGGGGCTCTCTGGAAACACCATATATTTT.

The rearrangement joins TRBV7-3 to TRBJ2-1, with 9 nucleotides matching TRBD1. This CDR3 is built from 14 residues. The V segment lost 5 bases and the J segment 7 bases; nucleotides outside the gene matches: 6. Germline assignment: CDR1 SGHTA and CDR2 FQGTGA. CDR3 in amino acids: CASSLGQGPNEQFF. CDR3 coding DNA: TGTGCCAGCAGCCTGGGACAGGGTCCGAATGAGCAGTTCTTC.

This chain links TRBV6-1 with TRBJ2-1, with TRBD2 matching over 11 bases. CDR1 and CDR2 (germline): MNHNS, SASEGT. This CDR3 is 16 amino acids long. Trimming removed 1 base from V and 4 bases from J; junction bases left unmatched: 3. Here the CDR3 DNA reads TGTGCCAGCAGTGAAGGACTAGCGGGATGGTACAATGAGCAGTTCTTC. Translated, it gives CASSEGLAGWYNEQFF.

This chain links TRBV28 with TRBJ1-3; TRBD1 matches 9 bases. The CDR3 has 17 amino acids. The germline V gene encodes CDR1 MDHEN and CDR2 SYDVKM. The V segment lost 4 bases and the J segment 4 bases; nucleotides outside the gene matches: 11. The CDR3 nucleotides read TGTGCCAGCAGTTCCCTACGGGGGACAGGGTACGGAAACACCATATATTTT. It yields the protein CASSSLRGTGYGNTIYF.

The chain is built from TRBV6-1 and TRBJ2-7; D gene unclear. The germline V and J ends were trimmed by 1 base and 0 bases, with 4 bases remaining between them. This CDR3 spans 13 amino acids. Germline V gives CDR1 MNHNS, CDR2 SASEGT. CDR3 sequence (DNA): TGTGCCAGCAGTGAAGGTAACTCCTACGAGCAGTACTTC. Translation gives CASSEGNSYEQYF.

This chain's CDR3 is CAWSLGTGGDTEAFF. Written as DNA, the CDR3 is TGTGCCTGGAGCCTTGGGACAGGGGGAGACACTGAAGCTTTCTTT. The chain couples TRBV30 to TRBJ1-1; TRBD1 agrees at 11 bases. V shed 3 bases, J shed 3 bases, and the junction held 6 bases outside the gene matches. The germline V gene has CDR1 GTSNPN and CDR2 SVGIG (reference sequence). The CDR3 is 15 amino acids. The complete variable domain, with remaining parts taken from reference TRBV30 and TRBJ1-1, reads SQTIHQWPATLVQPVGSPLSLECTVEGTSNPNLYWYRQAAGRGLQLLFYSVGIGQISSEVPQNLSASRPQDRQFILSSKKLLLSDSGFYLCAWSLGTGGDTEAFFGQGTRLTVV.

This chain links TRBV5-1 with TRBJ2-1; 10 bases are shared with TRBD2. Germline CDR1 is SGHRS and CDR2 is YFSETQ. This CDR3 has 15 amino acids. The ends lost 1 base at V and 2 bases at J; junction bases unmatched: 0. CDR3 bases: TGCGCCAGCAGCTTGACTAGCGGGACCTACAATGAGCAGTTCTTC. Its translation: CASSLTSGTYNEQFF.

J is TRBJ1-6 and V is TRBV5-4; D uncertain. Germline V lookup: CDR1 SGHNT, CDR2 YYREEE (reference sequence). Deletions cut 0 bases from V and 0 bases from J, with 7 bases between. The CDR3 runs 16 residues. CDR3 DNA sequence: TGTGCCAGCAGCTTGGTAGGGAGCTCCTATAATTCACCCCTCCACTTT. As protein: CASSLVGSSYNSPLHF. Using reference TRBV5-4 and TRBJ1-6 for the parts outside the CDR3, the full variable domain is ETGVTQSPTHLIKTRGQQVTLRCSSQSGHNTVSWYQQALGQGPQFIFQYYREEENGRGNFPPRFSGLQFPNYSSELNVNALELDDSALYLCASSLVGSSYNSPLHFGNGTRLTVT.

The chain has TRBV27 and TRBJ2-5, with D possibly TRBD1 on 6 matching bases. With 6 bases removed from V and 5 bases from J, the gap between germline ends came to 16 bases. The CDR3 covers 14 residues. Germline loops: CDR1 MNHEY, CDR2 SMNVEV (reference sequence). The CDR3 loop reads CASRDPTGFETQYF. In DNA, the CDR3 is TGTGCCAGCAGAGACCCGACAGGATTCGAGACCCAGTACTTC.

This clone was picked up a small number of times. The chain recombines TRBV6-1 with TRBJ1-2; D is possibly TRBD1 (6 bases). CDR3 length: 14 amino acids. Trimming left V 2 bases short and J 4 bases short, with 11 bases between. The germline gives CDR1 MNHNS, CDR2 SASEGT. In DNA, the CDR3 is TGTGCCAGCAGTGAATTCGACAGGAGCTATGGCTACACCTTC. This translates into CASSEFDRSYGYTF.

This sequence joins TRBV19 and TRBJ1-3; TRBD1 aligns across 8 bases. With V trimmed by 5 bases and J by 0 bases, 3 bases remained unmatched. Germline CDR1 and CDR2: LNHDA and SQIVND (reference sequence). The CDR3 length is 15 residues. The CDR3 coding sequence is TGTGCCAGTAGTCCCGGACAGGGCTCTGGAAACACCATATATTTT. Amino acid sequence: CASSPGQGSGNTIYF.

The genes are TRBV6-5 and TRBJ2-5, with TRBD2 matching 9 bases. Trimming removed 7 bases from V and 2 bases from J; junction bases left unmatched: 8. Germline CDR1 and CDR2: MNHEY and SVGAGI. The CDR3 length is 15 residues. CDR3 DNA: TGTGCCAGCACCCTGAGCGGGGGGCAACAAGAGACCCAGTACTTC. Translating it yields CASTLSGGQQETQYF.